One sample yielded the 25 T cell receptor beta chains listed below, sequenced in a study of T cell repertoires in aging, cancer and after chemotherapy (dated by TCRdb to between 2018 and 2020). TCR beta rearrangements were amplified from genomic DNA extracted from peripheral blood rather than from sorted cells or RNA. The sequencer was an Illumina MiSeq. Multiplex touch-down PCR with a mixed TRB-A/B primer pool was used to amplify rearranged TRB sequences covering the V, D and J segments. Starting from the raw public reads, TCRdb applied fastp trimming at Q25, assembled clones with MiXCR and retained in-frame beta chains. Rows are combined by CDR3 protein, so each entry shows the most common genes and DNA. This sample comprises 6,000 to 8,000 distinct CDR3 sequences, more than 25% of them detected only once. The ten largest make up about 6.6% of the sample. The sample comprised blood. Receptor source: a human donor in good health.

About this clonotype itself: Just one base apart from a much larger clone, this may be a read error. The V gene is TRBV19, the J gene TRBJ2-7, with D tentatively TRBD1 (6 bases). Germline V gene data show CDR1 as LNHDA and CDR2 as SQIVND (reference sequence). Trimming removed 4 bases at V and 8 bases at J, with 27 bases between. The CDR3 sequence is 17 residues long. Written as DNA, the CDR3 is TGTGCCAGTAGTAGGAGCAAACAGGGATCGAGGGCTAACAAGCAGTACTTC. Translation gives CASSRSKQGSRANKQYF. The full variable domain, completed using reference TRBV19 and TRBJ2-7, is DGGITQSPKYLFRKEGQNVTLSCEQNLNHDAMYWYRQDPGQGLRLIYYSQIVNDFQKGDIAEGYSVSREKKESFPLTVTSAQKNPTAFYLCASSRSKQGSRANKQYFGPGTRLTVT.

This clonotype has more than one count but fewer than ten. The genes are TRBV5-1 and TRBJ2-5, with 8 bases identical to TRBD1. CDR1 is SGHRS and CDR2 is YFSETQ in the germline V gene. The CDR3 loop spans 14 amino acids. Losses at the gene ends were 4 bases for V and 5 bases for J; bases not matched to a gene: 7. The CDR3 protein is CASSSAGGRETQYF. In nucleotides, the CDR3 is TGCGCCAGCAGCAGCGCAGGGGGCAGGGAGACCCAGTACTTC. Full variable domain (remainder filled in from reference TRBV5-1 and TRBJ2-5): KAGVTQTPRYLIKTRGQQVTLSCSPISGHRSVSWYQQTPGQGLQFLFEYFSETQRNKGNFPGRFSGRQFSNSRSEMNVSTLELGDSALYLCASSSAGGRETQYFGPGTRLLVL.

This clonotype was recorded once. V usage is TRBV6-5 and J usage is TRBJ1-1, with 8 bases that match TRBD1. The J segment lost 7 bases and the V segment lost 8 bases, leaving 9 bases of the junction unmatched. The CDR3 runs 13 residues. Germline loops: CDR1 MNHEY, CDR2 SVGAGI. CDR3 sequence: CASGSDRASEAFF. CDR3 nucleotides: TGTGCCAGCGGGTCGGACAGGGCCAGTGAAGCTTTCTTT.

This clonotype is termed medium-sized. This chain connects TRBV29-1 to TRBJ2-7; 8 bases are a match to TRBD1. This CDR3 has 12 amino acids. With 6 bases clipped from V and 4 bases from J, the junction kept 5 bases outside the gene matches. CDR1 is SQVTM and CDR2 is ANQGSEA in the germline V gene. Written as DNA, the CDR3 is TGCAGCGTGGAGACAGGGGATTACGAGCAGTACTTC. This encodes CSVETGDYEQYF.

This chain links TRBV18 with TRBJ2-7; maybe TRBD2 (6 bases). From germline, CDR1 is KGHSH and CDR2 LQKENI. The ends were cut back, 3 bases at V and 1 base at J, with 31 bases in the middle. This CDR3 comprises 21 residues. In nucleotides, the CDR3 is TGTGCCAGCTCACCTTTACCCAGGAGGGGAGTGAATGCCCGAATGTCCTACGAGCAGTACTTC. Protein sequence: CASSPLPRRGVNARMSYEQYF.

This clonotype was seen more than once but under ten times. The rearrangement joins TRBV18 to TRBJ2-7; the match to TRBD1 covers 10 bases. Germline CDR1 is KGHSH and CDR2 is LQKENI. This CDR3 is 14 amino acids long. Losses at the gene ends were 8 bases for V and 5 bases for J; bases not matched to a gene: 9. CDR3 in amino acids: CASLRDRGLHEQYF. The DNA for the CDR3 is TGTGCCAGCCTCCGGGACAGGGGTCTCCACGAGCAGTACTTC.

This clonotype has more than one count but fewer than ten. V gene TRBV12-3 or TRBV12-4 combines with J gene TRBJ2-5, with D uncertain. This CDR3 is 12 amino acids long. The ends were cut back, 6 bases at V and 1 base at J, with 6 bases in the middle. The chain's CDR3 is CASSWLQETQYF. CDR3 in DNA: TGTGCCAGCAGCTGGCTCCAAGAGACCCAGTACTTC.

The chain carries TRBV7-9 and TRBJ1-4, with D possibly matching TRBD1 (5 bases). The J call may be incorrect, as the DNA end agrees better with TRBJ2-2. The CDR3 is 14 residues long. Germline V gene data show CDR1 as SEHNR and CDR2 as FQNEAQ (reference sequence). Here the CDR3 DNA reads TGTGCCAGCAGCTTAGCTGGGCAGGGCCAGGAGCTGTTTTTT. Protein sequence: CASSLAGQGQELFF.

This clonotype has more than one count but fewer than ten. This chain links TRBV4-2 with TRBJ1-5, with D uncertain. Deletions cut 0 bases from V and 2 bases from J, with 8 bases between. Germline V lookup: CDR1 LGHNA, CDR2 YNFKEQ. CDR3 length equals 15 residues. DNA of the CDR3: TGTGCCAGCAGCCAAGACAGGTGGGGCAATCAGCCCCAGCATTTT. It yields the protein CASSQDRWGNQPQHF.

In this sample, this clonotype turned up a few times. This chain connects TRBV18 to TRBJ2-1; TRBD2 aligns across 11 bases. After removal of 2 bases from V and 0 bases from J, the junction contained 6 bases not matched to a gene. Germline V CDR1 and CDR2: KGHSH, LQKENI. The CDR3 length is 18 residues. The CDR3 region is CASSPRLAGGSSYNEQFF. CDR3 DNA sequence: TGTGCCAGCTCACCAAGGCTAGCGGGAGGCTCCTCCTACAATGAGCAGTTCTTC.

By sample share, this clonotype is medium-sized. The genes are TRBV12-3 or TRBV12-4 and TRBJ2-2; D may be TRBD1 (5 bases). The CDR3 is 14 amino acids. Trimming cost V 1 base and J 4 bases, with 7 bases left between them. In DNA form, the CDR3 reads TGTGCCAGCAGTTTAGTTAGGGGCACCGGGGAGCTGTTTTTT. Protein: CASSLVRGTGELFF.

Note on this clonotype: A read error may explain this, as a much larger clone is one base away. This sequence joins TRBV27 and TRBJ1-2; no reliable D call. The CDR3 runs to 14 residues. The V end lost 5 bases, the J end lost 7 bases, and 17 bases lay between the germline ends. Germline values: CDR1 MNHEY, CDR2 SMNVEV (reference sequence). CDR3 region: CASSVRSDASGYTF. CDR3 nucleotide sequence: TGTGCCAGCAGTGTGCGGTCAGACGCTAGTGGCTACACCTTC.

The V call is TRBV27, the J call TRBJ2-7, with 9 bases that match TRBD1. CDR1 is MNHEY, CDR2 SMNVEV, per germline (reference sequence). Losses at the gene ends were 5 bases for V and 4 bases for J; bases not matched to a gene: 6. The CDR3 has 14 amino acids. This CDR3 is CASSRQGVSYEQYF. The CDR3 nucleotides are TGTGCCAGCAGTCGACAGGGGGTGTCGTACGAGCAGTACTTC.

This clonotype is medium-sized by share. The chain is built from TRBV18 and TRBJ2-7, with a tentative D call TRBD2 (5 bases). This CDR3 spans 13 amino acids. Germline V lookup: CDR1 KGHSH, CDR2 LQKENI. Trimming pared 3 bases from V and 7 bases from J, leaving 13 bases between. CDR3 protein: CASSPITSGEQYF. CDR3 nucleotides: TGTGCCAGCTCACCCATTACTTCGGGAGAGCAGTACTTC.

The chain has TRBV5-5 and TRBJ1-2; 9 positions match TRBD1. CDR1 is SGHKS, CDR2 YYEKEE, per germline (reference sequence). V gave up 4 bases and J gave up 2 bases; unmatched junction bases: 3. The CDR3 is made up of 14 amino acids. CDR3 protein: CASSRDRVNYGYTF. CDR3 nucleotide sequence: TGTGCCAGCAGCCGGGACAGGGTGAACTATGGCTACACCTTC. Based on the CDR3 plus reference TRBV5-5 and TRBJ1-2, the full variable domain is DAGVTQSPTHLIKTRGQQVTLRCSPISGHKSVSWYQQVLGQGPQFIFQYYEKEERGRGNFPDRFSARQFPNYSSELNVNALLLGDSALYLCASSRDRVNYGYTFGSGTRLTVV.

The CDR3 region is CSGNRGLKVNEQFF. The CDR3 DNA reads TGCAGTGGTAACAGGGGGCTAAAAGTCAATGAGCAGTTCTTC. The chain carries TRBV20-1 and TRBJ2-1, with TRBD1 matching over 9 bases. CDR1 and CDR2 from the germline V gene are DFQATT and SNEGSKA (reference sequence). The CDR3 is 14 residues long. J was trimmed by 6 bases and V by 7 bases; bases with no gene match: 10.

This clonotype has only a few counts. CDR3 loop: CASMTEFGHQAFF. The CDR3 DNA reads TGTGCCAGCATGACGGAGTTCGGCCACCAAGCTTTCTTT. V and J are TRBV13 and TRBJ1-1; the D is unclear. This CDR3 comprises 13 residues. Germline V lookup: CDR1 PRHDT, CDR2 FYEKMQ (reference sequence). Trimming removed 7 bases from V and 9 bases from J, with 18 bases in between.

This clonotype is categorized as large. CDR3 sequence: CASRNGLAGTDTQYF. The CDR3 DNA follows: TGTGCCAGCAGAAACGGACTAGCGGGAACAGATACGCAGTATTTT. The chain links TRBV6-5 to TRBJ2-3; the match to TRBD2 covers 12 bases. The CDR3 sequence is 15 residues long. V trimming: 6 bases; J trimming: 3 bases; junction bases outside the gene matches: 4. Looked up from germline, CDR1 is MNHEY and CDR2 is SVGAGI.

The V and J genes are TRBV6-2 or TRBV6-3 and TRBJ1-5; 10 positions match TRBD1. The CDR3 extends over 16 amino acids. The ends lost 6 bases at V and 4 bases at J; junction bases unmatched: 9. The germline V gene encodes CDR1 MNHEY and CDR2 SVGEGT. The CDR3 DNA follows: TGTGCCAGCAGCCCATGGACAGGGGGAGAAAATCAGCCCCAGCATTTT. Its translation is CASSPWTGGENQPQHF.

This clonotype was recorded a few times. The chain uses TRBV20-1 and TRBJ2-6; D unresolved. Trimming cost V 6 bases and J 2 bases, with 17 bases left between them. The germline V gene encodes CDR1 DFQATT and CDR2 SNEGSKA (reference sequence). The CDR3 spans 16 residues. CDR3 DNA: TGCAGTGCCAAGCCCAGTGACTCTGCTGGGGCCAACGTCCTGACTTTC. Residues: CSAKPSDSAGANVLTF.

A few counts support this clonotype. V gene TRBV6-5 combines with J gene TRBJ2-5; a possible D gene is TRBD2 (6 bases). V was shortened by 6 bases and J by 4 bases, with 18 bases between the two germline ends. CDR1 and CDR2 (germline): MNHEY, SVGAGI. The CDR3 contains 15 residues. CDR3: CASSRTLALGETQYF. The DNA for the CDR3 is TGTGCCAGCAGCAGAACCCTAGCGTTAGGAGAGACCCAGTACTTC.

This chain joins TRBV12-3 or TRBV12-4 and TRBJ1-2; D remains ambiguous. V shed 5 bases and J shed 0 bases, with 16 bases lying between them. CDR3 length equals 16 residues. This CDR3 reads CASSQDYYLANYGYTF. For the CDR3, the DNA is TGTGCCAGCAGTCAGGACTACTATCTAGCTAACTATGGCTACACCTTC.

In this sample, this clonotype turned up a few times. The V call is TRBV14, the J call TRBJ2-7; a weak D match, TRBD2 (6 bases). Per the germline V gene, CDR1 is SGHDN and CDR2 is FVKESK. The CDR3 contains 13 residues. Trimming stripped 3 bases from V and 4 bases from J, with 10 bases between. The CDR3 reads CASSQLGGYEQYF. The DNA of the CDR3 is TGTGCCAGCAGCCAGTTGGGAGGTTACGAGCAGTACTTC.

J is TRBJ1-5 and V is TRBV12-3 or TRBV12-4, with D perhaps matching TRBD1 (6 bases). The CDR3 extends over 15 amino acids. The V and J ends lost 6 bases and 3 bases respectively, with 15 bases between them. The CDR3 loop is CASRQGSTDNQPQHF. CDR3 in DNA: TGTGCCAGCAGGCAGGGGTCGACCGACAATCAGCCCCAGCATTTT.

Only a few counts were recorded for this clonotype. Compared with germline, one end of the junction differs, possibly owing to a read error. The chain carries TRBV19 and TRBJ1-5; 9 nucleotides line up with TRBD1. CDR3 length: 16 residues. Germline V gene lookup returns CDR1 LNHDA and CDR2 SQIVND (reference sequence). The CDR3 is CASRIGRTGDNQPQHF. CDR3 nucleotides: TGTGCCAGTAGGATAGGGCGGACAGGGGACAATCAGCCCCAGCATTTT.